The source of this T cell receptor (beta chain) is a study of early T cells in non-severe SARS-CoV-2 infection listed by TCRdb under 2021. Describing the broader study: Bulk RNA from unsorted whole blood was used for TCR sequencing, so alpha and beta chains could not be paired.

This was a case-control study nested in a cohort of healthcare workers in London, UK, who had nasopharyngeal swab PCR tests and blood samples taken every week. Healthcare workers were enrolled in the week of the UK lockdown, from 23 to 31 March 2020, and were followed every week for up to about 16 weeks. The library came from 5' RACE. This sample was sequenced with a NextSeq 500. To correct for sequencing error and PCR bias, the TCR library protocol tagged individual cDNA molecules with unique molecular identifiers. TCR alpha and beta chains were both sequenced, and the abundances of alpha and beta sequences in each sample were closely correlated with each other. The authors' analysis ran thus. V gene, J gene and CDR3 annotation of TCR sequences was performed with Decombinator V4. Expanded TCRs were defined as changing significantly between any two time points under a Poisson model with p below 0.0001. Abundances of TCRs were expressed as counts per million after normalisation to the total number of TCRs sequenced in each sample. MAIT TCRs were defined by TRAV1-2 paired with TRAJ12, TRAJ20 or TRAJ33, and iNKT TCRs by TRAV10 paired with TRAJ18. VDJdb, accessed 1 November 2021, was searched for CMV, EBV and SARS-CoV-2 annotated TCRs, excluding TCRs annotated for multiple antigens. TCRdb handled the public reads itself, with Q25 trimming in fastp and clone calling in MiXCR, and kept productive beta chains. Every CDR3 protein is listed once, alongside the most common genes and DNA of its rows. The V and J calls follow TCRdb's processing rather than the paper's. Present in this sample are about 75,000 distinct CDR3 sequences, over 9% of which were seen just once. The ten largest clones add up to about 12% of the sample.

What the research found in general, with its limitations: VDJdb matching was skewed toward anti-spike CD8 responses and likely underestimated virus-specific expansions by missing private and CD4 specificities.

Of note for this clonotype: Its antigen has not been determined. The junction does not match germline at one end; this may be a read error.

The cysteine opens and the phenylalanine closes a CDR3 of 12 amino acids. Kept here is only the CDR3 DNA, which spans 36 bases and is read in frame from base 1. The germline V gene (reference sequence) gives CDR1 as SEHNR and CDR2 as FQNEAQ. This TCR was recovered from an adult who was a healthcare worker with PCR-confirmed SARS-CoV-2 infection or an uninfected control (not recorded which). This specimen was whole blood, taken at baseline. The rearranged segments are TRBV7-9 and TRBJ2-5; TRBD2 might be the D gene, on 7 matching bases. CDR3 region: CVSNREGETQYF. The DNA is TGTGTCAGCAACAGGGAGGGGGAGACCCAGTACTTC.